This T cell receptor beta chain was sequenced for a study of T-cell memory formation after mild COVID-19. Employing constant-segment primers, 5'RACE generated TCR alpha and TCR beta cDNA libraries bearing sample barcodes and UMIs. TCRdb independently ran MiXCR on the 5' RACE reads; one entry per CDR3 protein. The data show a few hundred thousand distinct CDR3 sequences, 21% seen once. The CDR3 is 15 amino acids. Trimming left V 3 bases short and J 2 bases short, with 12 bases between. Concerning this clonotype: Its antigen is not known.

General observations from the study: Clones that contracted from day 15 to 85 were balanced CD4/CD8, while later expanders leaned CD4+.

The sequencing sample was made of PBMCs or a T cell subset sorted from them (not recorded which). V usage is TRBV12-3 or TRBV12-4 and J usage is TRBJ2-3; D remains ambiguous. The receptor was isolated from an adult woman who had mild COVID-19 (a few samples of this study predate the infection). Cell type and time point are not known. The CDR3 spells CASSLGWSSTDTQYF. The DNA for the CDR3 is TGTGCCAGCAGTTTGGGTTGGTCATCCACAGATACGCAGTATTTT.